These 14 T cell receptor beta chains were sequenced from one sample in a study of beta chain features in type 1 diabetes. Study-level findings and limits: In every one of the four CD4+ subsets, TCRB CDR3s were moderately but significantly shorter in Type 1 diabetes patients.

Expressed TCRB transcripts got sequenced, as all isolated RNA was reverse transcribed. Libraries were prepared by immunoSEQ multiplex PCR; TCRdb keeps only in-frame clonotypes and omits some of them. In the table there are under 350,000 clones, roughly 13% of which are singletons. Antigens for these TCRs are unknown. The specimen sequenced was naive CD4+ T cells from blood. The receptors come from a young man with type 1 diabetes.

J is TRBJ1-5 and V is TRBV19; the match to TRBD1 covers 7 bases. The CDR3 has 16 amino acids. CDR1 and CDR2 from the germline V gene are LNHDA and SQIVND (reference sequence). After removal of 6 bases from V and 7 bases from J, the junction contained 15 bases not matched to a gene. The CDR3 DNA is TGTGCCAGTAGCCGAAACCGGGGACAGTTAATCCAGCCCCAGCATTTT. Translation gives CASSRNRGQLIQPQHF.

As to this clone: Within the sample, other DNA sequences also encode this same CDR3. The chain is built from TRBV28 and TRBJ2-7; D remains unclear. V lost 2 bases and J lost 3, with 5 bases in between. Germline CDR1 MDHEN, CDR2 SYDVKM. The CDR3 totals 12 residues. CDR3 protein: CASSLAGYEQYF. The CDR3 DNA reads as TGTGCCAGCAGTTTAGCAGGCTACGAGCAGTACTTC.

This clone was counted a few times. The rearrangement joins TRBV27 to TRBJ2-3; D not resolved. V dropped 7 bases and J dropped 0 bases, with 11 bases sitting between them. Per the germline V gene, CDR1 is MNHEY and CDR2 is SMNVEV (reference sequence). CDR3 length: 14 amino acids. The CDR3 DNA sequence: TGTGCCAGCACCCTAAGTCTAAGCACAGATACGCAGTATTTT. Protein sequence: CASTLSLSTDTQYF.

The CDR3 here is CASSRQVVGNQPQHF. CDR3 sequence (DNA): TGTGCCAGTAGCAGACAGGTGGTGGGCAATCAGCCCCAGCATTTT. J is TRBJ1-5 and V is TRBV19; D is possibly TRBD1 (6 bases). V lost 6 bases to trimming and J lost 2 bases, with 14 bases between them. The CDR3 consists of 15 residues. Germline-derived CDR1 and CDR2 are LNHDA and SQIVND (reference sequence).

The chain is built from TRBV5-1 and TRBJ2-5, with 7 bases identical to TRBD1. V was clipped by 4 bases and J by 2 bases; unmatched bases: 11. Germline V gene data show CDR1 as SGHRS and CDR2 as YFSETQ. The CDR3 spans 16 residues. CDR3: CASSPGRDSSQETQYF. The CDR3 bases are TGCGCCAGCAGCCCGGGAAGGGACAGTAGTCAAGAGACCCAGTACTTC.

This sequence joins TRBV5-1 and TRBJ2-2; D remains unclear. Trimming stripped 1 base from V and 5 bases from J, with 6 bases between. The germline CDR1 and CDR2 sequences are SGHRS and YFSETQ. This CDR3 contains 13 residues. CDR3 bases: TGCGCCAGCAGCTTGTTAGATACCGGGGAGCTGTTTTTT. Protein: CASSLLDTGELFF.

This clone was counted a few times. The chain uses TRBV30 and TRBJ2-7; D perhaps matches TRBD1 (6 bases). This CDR3 has 14 residues. Trimming pared 0 bases from V and 4 bases from J, leaving 13 bases between. Looked up from germline, CDR1 is GTSNPN and CDR2 is SVGIG (reference sequence). The CDR3 DNA is TGTGCCTGGAGTGTAAAAGGGGGAAAGTACGAGCAGTACTTC. It encodes CAWSVKGGKYEQYF.

In its sample, this clone was seen a few times. The V and J genes are TRBV25-1 and TRBJ1-1; D is uncertain. Trimming removed 0 bases from V and 3 bases from J, with 5 bases in between. The CDR3 loop spans 13 amino acids. Germline assignment: CDR1 MGHDK and CDR2 SYGVNS. The CDR3 sequence is CASSEYQYTEAFF. CDR3 nucleotide sequence: TGTGCCAGCAGTGAATATCAGTACACTGAAGCTTTCTTT.

The V and J genes are TRBV14 and TRBJ2-7, with 7 nucleotides matching TRBD2. The CDR3 runs 15 residues. The junction had 7 bases not matched to a gene; V was cut back by 0 bases and J by 5 bases. Looked up from germline, CDR1 is SGHDN and CDR2 is FVKESK. CDR3 sequence: CASSQDLRGVNEQYF. CDR3 nucleotides: TGTGCCAGCAGCCAAGATCTCCGGGGGGTAAACGAGCAGTACTTC.

The V gene is TRBV28, the J gene TRBJ2-7, with a possible D match to TRBD2 (6 bases). The V end lost 6 bases, the J end lost 0 bases, and 21 bases lay between the germline ends. Germline-derived CDR1 and CDR2 are MDHEN and SYDVKM. This CDR3 contains 17 residues. The DNA for the CDR3 is TGTGCCAGCAGGAGCGGCGGGATGGACCCCGACTCCTACGAGCAGTACTTC. Amino acid sequence: CASRSGGMDPDSYEQYF.

This clone turned up a few times. V is TRBV18 and J is TRBJ2-5; tentative D call: TRBD2 (6 bases). Germline CDR1 is KGHSH and CDR2 is LQKENI. There are 16 residues in the CDR3. Trimming removed 2 bases from V and 2 bases from J, with 15 bases in between. CDR3 coding DNA: TGTGCCAGCTCACCAGGGAATGCGGGAAGACAAGAGACCCAGTACTTC. Residues: CASSPGNAGRQETQYF.

To note about this clone: Relative to the germline gene, one junction end is altered; a read error may explain this. The chain recombines TRBV30 with TRBJ2-5, with a tentative D call TRBD2 (7 bases). The CDR3 runs 12 residues. Germline values: CDR1 GTSNPN, CDR2 SVGIG (reference sequence). CDR3 sequence: CAGRGAGETQYF. CDR3 DNA: TGTGCCGGGAGGGGGGCCGGAGAGACCCAGTACTTC.

A few counts support this clone. The chain uses TRBV5-6 and TRBJ2-5; TRBD1 matches 7 bases. With V trimmed by 1 base and J by 5 bases, 2 bases remained unmatched. The CDR3 has 13 residues. Germline V gene data show CDR1 as SGHDT and CDR2 as YYEEEE. The CDR3 spells CASSLRGRETQYF. The CDR3 bases are TGTGCCAGCAGCTTGAGGGGGCGCGAGACCCAGTACTTC.

The chain couples TRBV28 to TRBJ2-5, with TRBD1 matching 9 bases. This CDR3 has 13 amino acids. V lost 6 bases, J lost 5 bases, and 4 bases stayed unmatched. Germline V lookup: CDR1 MDHEN, CDR2 SYDVKM. The CDR3 nucleotides read TGTGCCAGCAGACGACAGGGGGTGGAGACCCAGTACTTC. Translated: CASRRQGVETQYF. Based on the CDR3 plus reference TRBV28 and TRBJ2-5, the full variable domain is DVKVTQSSRYLVKRTGEKVFLECVQDMDHENMFWYRQDPGLGLRLIYFSYDVKMKEKGDIPEGYSVSREKKERFSLILESASTNQTSMYLCASRRQGVETQYFGPGTRLLVL.